The next 10 T cell receptor beta chains were all read from a single sample in a study of cytomegalovirus exposure and HLA in healthy donors (dated by TCRdb to about 2017). Libraries came from the immunoSEQ multiplex PCR assay. TCRdb holds this immuneACCESS table with in-frame rearrangements only. Some clones are missing; in checked studies, unresolved V genes explain under half, and the rest has no known cause. Recorded for this sample are approximately 300,000 clones; roughly 87% of them occurred a single time. The top ten clones comprise approximately 1% of the sample. The sample taken for sequencing was PBMCs. These receptors were obtained from a woman in her 30s in good health and CMV-seropositive.

V and J are TRBV29-1 and TRBJ2-5, with TRBD1 matching 11 bases. J gave up 4 bases and V 3 bases, and 7 bases lay outside the gene matches. There are 15 residues in the CDR3. Germline assignment: CDR1 SQVTM and CDR2 ANQGSEA. The CDR3, as DNA: TGCAGCGTTGAGACCGGGACAGGGGGAAGAGAGACCCAGTACTTC. Protein sequence: CSVETGTGGRETQYF.

The gene calls are TRBV19 and TRBJ2-1; 8 bases fit TRBD2. Germline trimming cut 6 bases from V and 5 bases from J; bases unmatched to any gene: 9. The CDR3 length is 15 residues. CDR1 LNHDA and CDR2 SQIVND come from the germline V gene (reference sequence). This chain's CDR3 is CASSYGLAGHNEQFF. For the CDR3, the DNA is TGTGCCAGTAGCTACGGACTAGCTGGCCACAATGAGCAGTTCTTC.

The V gene is TRBV6-5, the J gene TRBJ1-2; TRBD1 matches at 9 bases. Germline V gene data show CDR1 as MNHEY and CDR2 as SVGAGI. The V gene end was trimmed by 4 bases and the J gene end by 1 base; junction bases not matched to a gene: 1. The CDR3 loop spans 14 amino acids. The CDR3 is CASSSDRGNYGYTF. The CDR3 nucleotides read TGTGCCAGCAGTTCGGACAGGGGTAACTATGGCTACACCTTC.

V is TRBV5-1 and J is TRBJ1-1; D gene uncertain. Germline CDR1 SGHRS, CDR2 YFSETQ. V was shortened by 4 bases and J by 1 base, with 8 bases between the two germline ends. This CDR3 has 13 residues. The CDR3 is CASSPPWNTEAFF. The CDR3 nucleotides are TGCGCCAGCAGCCCTCCTTGGAACACTGAAGCTTTCTTT.

This clone was detected a few times. The CDR3 spells CASSKRTGDSPLHF. CDR3 DNA: TGTGCCAGCAGCAAACGGACTGGCGATTCACCCCTCCACTTT. This sequence joins TRBV7-2 and TRBJ1-6; no clear D. The CDR3 length is 14 residues. Germline assignment: CDR1 SGHTA and CDR2 FQGNSA. V lost 5 bases and J 8 bases, leaving 13 bases between the germline ends.

Ten or more counts support this clone. The rearrangement links TRBV27 to TRBJ1-2; a weak D match, TRBD1 (5 bases). Germline V lookup: CDR1 MNHEY, CDR2 SMNVEV (reference sequence). Trimming removed 6 bases from V and 2 bases from J, with 7 bases in between. This CDR3 has 12 residues. This chain's CDR3 is CASRGGNYGYTF. The CDR3 region has the DNA TGTGCCAGCAGGGGGGGAAACTATGGCTACACCTTC.

This chain connects TRBV30 to TRBJ2-7; 11 bases match TRBD2. CDR3 length: 13 residues. V lost 4 bases to trimming and J lost 4 bases; unmatched junction nucleotides: 3. CDR1 is GTSNPN and CDR2 is SVGIG in the germline V gene (reference sequence). The CDR3 DNA reads TGTGCCTGGAAACTAGCGGGAGCTTACGAGCAGTACTTC. It codes for CAWKLAGAYEQYF.

J is TRBJ2-5 and V is TRBV6-6, with TRBD2 as a possible D gene (6 bases). The CDR3 consists of 14 residues. V gave up 2 bases and J gave up 5 bases, with 12 bases separating them. Germline assignment: CDR1 MNHNY and CDR2 SVGAGI (reference sequence). The CDR3 region has the DNA TGTGCCAGCAGTTACGGGGGGAGTCGGGAGACCCAGTACTTC. It specifies CASSYGGSRETQYF.

The chain combines TRBV7-8 with TRBJ2-3; 9 bases line up with TRBD2. The CDR3 contains 17 residues. V shed 6 bases, J shed 2 bases, and the junction held 12 bases outside the gene matches. Germline CDR1 reads SGHVS; CDR2 reads FQNEAQ. CDR3 loop: CASRRRAGGPDTDTQYF. DNA of the CDR3: TGTGCCAGCAGGAGAAGGGCGGGAGGGCCGGACACAGATACGCAGTATTTT.

The gene calls are TRBV4-3 and TRBJ2-5, with D possibly matching TRBD1 (6 bases). CDR3 length: 14 residues. Germline V gene sequence: CDR1 LGHNA, CDR2 YSLEER. Trimming stripped 1 base from V and 1 base from J, with 7 bases between. The DNA for the CDR3 is TGCGCCAGCAGCCAAGGGACAGTCCAAGAGACCCAGTACTTC. Its protein product is CASSQGTVQETQYF.